Detailed here is one TCR beta chain. Other DNA sequences within the sample encode an identical CDR3. Naive CD8 cells, CD45RO-negative and positively selected for CCR7, excluded terminally differentiated effector memory CD45RA+ cells. This entry is derived from a study of shared clonotypes between healthy human individuals. The study ran the assay at deep level. The assay was immunoSEQ multiplex PCR, and TCRdb's table has in-frame clones only and misses some. The sample includes around 1.9 million clones, 93% of them seen just once. V was clipped by 2 bases and J by 3 bases, with 8 bases between them. The CDR3 is 14 residues long. The V gene's germline CDR1 is MNHEY and CDR2 SMNVEV (reference sequence).

The chain has TRBV27 and TRBJ1-5; TRBD1 is a possible D gene (5 bases). The sequence was obtained from a man aged 18 to 29 in good health. Some clones in this sample may be carry-over from other donors' samples. What was sequenced was naive CD8+ T cells from PBMCs. The CDR3 loop reads CASSLTGTNQPQHF. For the CDR3, the DNA is TGTGCCAGCAGTTTAACGGGGACCAATCAGCCCCAGCATTTT.